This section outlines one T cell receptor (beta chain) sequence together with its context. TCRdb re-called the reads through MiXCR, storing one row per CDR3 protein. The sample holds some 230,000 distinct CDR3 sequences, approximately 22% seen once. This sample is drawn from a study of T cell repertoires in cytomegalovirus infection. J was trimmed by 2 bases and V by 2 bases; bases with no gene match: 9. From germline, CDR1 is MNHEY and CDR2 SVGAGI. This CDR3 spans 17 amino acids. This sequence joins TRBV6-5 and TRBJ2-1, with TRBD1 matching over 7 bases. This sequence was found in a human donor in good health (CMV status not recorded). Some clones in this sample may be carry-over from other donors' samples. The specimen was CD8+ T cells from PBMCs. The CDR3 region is CASSYPLTGMPYNEQFF. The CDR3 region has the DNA TGTGCCAGCAGTTACCCCCTGACAGGGATGCCCTACAATGAGCAGTTCTTC.